This TCR beta chain derives from a study of STAT3 mutations in large granular lymphocyte leukemia. General observations from the study: In several patients, dominant TCR clone burden exceeded STAT3 mutant burden. Every T-LGLL patient had at least one immunodominant TCRbeta clonotype. A small but highly pathogenic clone may have been missed.

Concerning this clone itself: Its antigen is still unknown.

Some 41,000 productive templates were obtained per sample on average. The repertoire was sequenced with immunoSEQ multiplex PCR; TCRdb's copy has only in-frame clones and lacks some. The data hold some 9,800 clones, with 92% observed a single time. The V end lost 11 bases, the J end lost 5 bases, and 21 bases lay between the germline ends. This CDR3 spans 14 amino acids. Germline CDR1 is MNHEY and CDR2 is SVGAGI. Sequencing input: peripheral blood mononuclear cells. The source is a man in his 60s with T-cell large granular lymphocyte leukemia. Some clones in this sample may be carry-over from other donors' samples. The chain carries TRBV6-5 and TRBJ1-1; the D gene is possibly TRBD1 (5 bases). The CDR3 reads CAAREGWGNTEAFF. The CDR3 coding sequence is TGTGCCGCCAGGGAGGGGTGGGGAAATACTGAAGCTTTCTTT.